This T cell receptor beta chain was sequenced in a study of blood T cell repertoires in COVID-19. Study in general: Whether acute or convalescent, the COVID-19 samples came from the United States, Italy and Spain. T cells, B-cell-depleted T cells, or PBMCs supplied cDNA or gDNA.

Per the study methods: How many nucleated cells were present was estimated from reference gene primer amplification. Some clones are missing from TCRdb's copy, which holds only in-frame ones; the method was immunoSEQ multiplex PCR. V and J calls and clone size come straight from that table; D and trimming were deduced from the DNA. The sample contains 150,000 to 200,000 clones, 70% to 85% of which appear only once. This CDR3 has 15 residues. The germline V gene has CDR1 MNHEY and CDR2 SVGAGI. V was pared by 5 bases and J by 5 bases, with 10 bases of the junction left unmatched. The rearrangement links TRBV6-5 to TRBJ2-7, with TRBD1 matching 9 bases. The clonotype was recovered from a woman of 80 years or more with acute or convalescent COVID-19. Sequenced input: peripheral blood. DNA of the CDR3: TGTGCCAGCAGTCTTCCAGGGACAGGGCGCGACGAGCAGTACTTC. Translation gives CASSLPGTGRDEQYF.